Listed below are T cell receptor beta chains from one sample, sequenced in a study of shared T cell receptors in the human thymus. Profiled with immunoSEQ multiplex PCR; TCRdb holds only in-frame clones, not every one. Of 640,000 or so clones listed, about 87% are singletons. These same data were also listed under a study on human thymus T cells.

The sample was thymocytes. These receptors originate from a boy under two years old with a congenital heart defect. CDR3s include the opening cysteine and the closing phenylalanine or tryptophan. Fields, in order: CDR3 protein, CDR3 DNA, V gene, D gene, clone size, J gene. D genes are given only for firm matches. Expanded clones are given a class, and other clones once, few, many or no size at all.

CDR3 protein: CASNPRETSGIWAQYF
CDR3 DNA: TGTGCCAGCAATCCCAGGGAGACTAGCGGGATCTGGGCGCAGTATTTT
V gene: TRBV28
D gene: TRBD2
clone size: -
J gene: TRBJ2-3

CDR3 protein: CASGFDKREGSSAGELFF
CDR3 DNA: TGTGCTAGTGGTTTCGATAAGCGGGAGGGTTCAAGCGCCGGGGAGCTGTTTTTT
V gene: TRBV12-5
D gene: TRBD2
clone size: -
J gene: TRBJ2-2

CDR3 protein: CAWGGGAWTDTQYF
CDR3 DNA: TGTGCCTGGGGCGGGGGGGCATGGACAGATACGCAGTATTTT
V gene: TRBV30
D gene: TRBD2
clone size: -
J gene: TRBJ2-3

CDR3 protein: CSVEAGKAFF
CDR3 DNA: TGCAGCGTTGAGGCAGGGAAAGCTTTCTTT
V gene: TRBV29-1
D gene: -
clone size: -
J gene: TRBJ1-1

CDR3 protein: CASSSDRAGNTIYF
CDR3 DNA: TGTGCCAGCAGCTCGGACAGGGCAGGAAACACCATATATTTT
V gene: TRBV5-5
D gene: TRBD1
clone size: -
J gene: TRBJ1-3

CDR3 protein: CASSVRVTDTQYF
CDR3 DNA: TGTGCCAGCAGCGTTCGCGTCACAGATACGCAGTATTTT
V gene: TRBV9
D gene: -
clone size: -
J gene: TRBJ2-3

CDR3 protein: CAWRGGTGTLYGYTF
CDR3 DNA: TGTGCCTGGAGGGGAGGGACCGGGACACTCTATGGCTACACCTTC
V gene: TRBV30
D gene: -
clone size: -
J gene: TRBJ1-2

CDR3 protein: CASSLVSLTEAFF
CDR3 DNA: TGTGCCAGCAGTTTAGTTAGTCTCACTGAAGCTTTCTTT
V gene: TRBV28
D gene: -
clone size: -
J gene: TRBJ1-1

CDR3 protein: CASSLNTDTQYF
CDR3 DNA: TGCGCCAGCAGCCTCAACACAGATACGCAGTATTTT
V gene: TRBV4-1
D gene: -
clone size: -
J gene: TRBJ2-3

CDR3 protein: CASSSFSRAGEGQETQYF
CDR3 DNA: TGTGCCAGCAGCTCGTTTTCCCGAGCGGGGGAGGGCCAAGAGACCCAGTACTTC
V gene: TRBV7-8
D gene: TRBD2
clone size: -
J gene: TRBJ2-5

CDR3 protein: CASSPTSGVLNEQFF
CDR3 DNA: TGTGCCAGCAGCCCGACTAGCGGGGTCTTAAATGAGCAGTTCTTC
V gene: TRBV6-5
D gene: TRBD2
clone size: -
J gene: TRBJ2-1

CDR3 protein: CASSQKVPGQGFSTDTQYF
CDR3 DNA: TGCGCCAGCAGCCAAAAAGTCCCGGGACAGGGGTTCAGTACAGATACGCAGTATTTT
V gene: TRBV5-1
D gene: TRBD1
clone size: -
J gene: TRBJ2-3

CDR3 protein: CASSGGLAGGNNEQFF
CDR3 DNA: TGTGCCAGCAGCGGAGGACTAGCGGGGGGCAACAATGAGCAGTTCTTC
V gene: TRBV9
D gene: TRBD2
clone size: -
J gene: TRBJ2-1

CDR3 protein: CASSEDGIRKLPGNTIYF
CDR3 DNA: TGTGCCAGCAGTGAAGACGGTATCAGGAAACTGCCTGGAAACACCATATATTTT
V gene: TRBV2
D gene: -
clone size: few
J gene: TRBJ1-3

CDR3 protein: CASSQVIVRTPNTEAFF
CDR3 DNA: TGCGCCAGCAGCCAAGTAATAGTGAGAACCCCTAACACTGAAGCTTTCTTT
V gene: TRBV4-1
D gene: -
clone size: -
J gene: TRBJ1-1

CDR3 protein: CASSLRDRDYEQYF
CDR3 DNA: TGCGCCAGCAGCCTCCGGGACAGGGACTACGAGCAGTACTTC
V gene: TRBV4-1
D gene: TRBD1
clone size: -
J gene: TRBJ2-7

CDR3 protein: CASSLGLGLLRGASTDTQYF
CDR3 DNA: TGTGCCAGCAGCTTAGGGCTGGGACTTTTGCGGGGGGCTAGCACAGATACGCAGTATTTT
V gene: TRBV7-8
D gene: TRBD2
clone size: -
J gene: TRBJ2-3

CDR3 protein: CASSSPGGGANVLTF
CDR3 DNA: TGTGCCAGCAGCAGCCCAGGGGGTGGGGCCAACGTCCTGACTTTC
V gene: TRBV7-2
D gene: TRBD1
clone size: -
J gene: TRBJ2-6

CDR3 protein: CASSHWDRVGTEAFF
CDR3 DNA: TGCGCCAGCAGCCACTGGGACAGGGTTGGCACTGAAGCTTTCTTT
V gene: TRBV4-3
D gene: TRBD1
clone size: -
J gene: TRBJ1-1

CDR3 protein: CASRDRTYEQYF
CDR3 DNA: TGTGCCAGCAGGGATAGGACATACGAGCAGTACTTC
V gene: TRBV6-1
D gene: -
clone size: once
J gene: TRBJ2-7

CDR3 protein: CASSRKAGTGYNEQFF
CDR3 DNA: TGTGCCAGCAGTAGGAAGGCGGGAACGGGGTACAATGAGCAGTTCTTC
V gene: TRBV27
D gene: -
clone size: -
J gene: TRBJ2-1

CDR3 protein: CASSERGATQTGHNSPLHF
CDR3 DNA: TGTGCCAGCAGTGAACGCGGGGCTACACAGACAGGGCATAATTCACCCCTCCACTTT
V gene: TRBV6-1
D gene: TRBD1
clone size: -
J gene: TRBJ1-6

CDR3 protein: CASSVRDRGNGYTF
CDR3 DNA: TGTGCCAGCAGTGTACGGGACAGGGGGAATGGCTACACCTTC
V gene: TRBV6-1
D gene: TRBD1
clone size: -
J gene: TRBJ1-2

CDR3 protein: CASSTGDFLDEQFF
CDR3 DNA: TGTGCCAGCAGCACGGGGGACTTCTTGGATGAGCAGTTCTTC
V gene: TRBV9
D gene: -
clone size: -
J gene: TRBJ2-1

CDR3 protein: CATGGVAGSTNTGELFF
CDR3 DNA: TGTGCCACCGGGGGAGTAGCGGGGTCTACCAACACCGGGGAGCTGTTTTTT
V gene: TRBV7-6
D gene: TRBD2
clone size: -
J gene: TRBJ2-2

CDR3 protein: CASSIERGGPVYEQYF
CDR3 DNA: TGTGCCAGTAGTATAGAACGCGGGGGCCCTGTCTACGAGCAGTACTTC
V gene: TRBV19
D gene: -
clone size: -
J gene: TRBJ2-7

CDR3 protein: CASKAWGLTYNEQFF
CDR3 DNA: TGTGCCAGCAAGGCATGGGGCTTGACCTACAATGAGCAGTTCTTC
V gene: TRBV28
D gene: -
clone size: -
J gene: TRBJ2-1

CDR3 protein: CASSQGDRGDTQYF
CDR3 DNA: TGCGCCAGCAGCCAAGGGGACAGGGGAGATACGCAGTATTTT
V gene: TRBV4-1
D gene: TRBD1
clone size: -
J gene: TRBJ2-3

CDR3 protein: CASSFHEGPRETQYF
CDR3 DNA: TGCGCCAGCAGCTTTCATGAGGGCCCAAGGGAGACCCAGTACTTC
V gene: TRBV5-1
D gene: -
clone size: -
J gene: TRBJ2-5

CDR3 protein: CAWSVRRIPPYNEQFF
CDR3 DNA: TGTGCCTGGAGTGTACGGCGGATCCCCCCCTACAATGAGCAGTTCTTC
V gene: TRBV30
D gene: -
clone size: -
J gene: TRBJ2-1

CDR3 protein: CASSSGAPGGEQFF
CDR3 DNA: TGTGCCAGCAGTTCAGGGGCTCCTGGGGGTGAGCAGTTCTTC
V gene: TRBV28
D gene: -
clone size: -
J gene: TRBJ2-1

CDR3 protein: CASSVVGSQLQGYTF
CDR3 DNA: TGTGCCAGCAGCGTAGTCGGGAGTCAGCTACAGGGCTACACCTTC
V gene: TRBV9
D gene: -
clone size: -
J gene: TRBJ1-2

CDR3 protein: CASSLEGRRETQYF
CDR3 DNA: TGCGCCAGCAGCTTGGAGGGCAGGAGGGAGACCCAGTACTTC
V gene: TRBV5-1
D gene: -
clone size: -
J gene: TRBJ2-5

CDR3 protein: CASSQDRRTIQETQYF
CDR3 DNA: TGCGCCAGCAGCCAAGATCGGCGAACTATTCAAGAGACCCAGTACTTC
V gene: TRBV4-1
D gene: -
clone size: -
J gene: TRBJ2-5

CDR3 protein: CASSATGLAGPYQETQYF
CDR3 DNA: TGTGCCAGCAGCGCAACAGGACTAGCGGGGCCCTACCAAGAGACCCAGTACTTC
V gene: TRBV7-2
D gene: TRBD2
clone size: -
J gene: TRBJ2-5

CDR3 protein: CAWKGGRGLHNEQFF
CDR3 DNA: TGTGCCTGGAAGGGGGGGCGGGGACTCCACAATGAGCAGTTCTTC
V gene: TRBV30
D gene: -
clone size: -
J gene: TRBJ2-1

CDR3 protein: CASRCTSDRGNSPLHF
CDR3 DNA: TGTGCCAGCAGATGTACCTCGGACAGGGGGAATTCACCCCTCCACTTT
V gene: TRBV28
D gene: TRBD1
clone size: -
J gene: TRBJ1-6

CDR3 protein: CASITLDRAVLCSPLHF
CDR3 DNA: TGTGCCAGTATCACTCTGGACAGGGCTGTATTATGTTCACCCCTCCACTTT
V gene: TRBV19
D gene: TRBD1
clone size: -
J gene: TRBJ1-6

CDR3 protein: CAWSEDRGNYEQYF
CDR3 DNA: TGTGCCTGGAGTGAGGACAGGGGGAATTACGAGCAGTACTTC
V gene: TRBV30
D gene: TRBD1
clone size: -
J gene: TRBJ2-7

CDR3 protein: CASSHDGDCNSPLHF
CDR3 DNA: TGTGCCAGCAGCCACGACGGGGACTGTAATTCACCCCTCCACTTT
V gene: TRBV6-5
D gene: -
clone size: -
J gene: TRBJ1-6

CDR3 protein: CASSLAPVYNSPLHF
CDR3 DNA: TGTGCCAGCAGCTTGGCCCCAGTTTATAATTCCCCCCTCCACTTT
V gene: TRBV5-6
D gene: -
clone size: -
J gene: TRBJ1-6

CDR3 protein: CASSPGGFSGNTIYF
CDR3 DNA: TGTGCCAGCAGCCCAGGAGGATTTTCTGGAAACACCATATATTTT
V gene: TRBV9
D gene: -
clone size: -
J gene: TRBJ1-3

CDR3 protein: CASSPEDGGNGELFF
CDR3 DNA: TGCGCCAGCAGCCCCGAGGATGGCGGGAACGGGGAGCTGTTTTTT
V gene: TRBV4-3
D gene: -
clone size: -
J gene: TRBJ2-2

CDR3 protein: CASSLGREEKRRSYEQYF
CDR3 DNA: TGTGCCAGCAGCTTGGGCCGGGAAGAGAAGCGGCGCTCCTACGAGCAGTACTTC
V gene: TRBV7-2
D gene: -
clone size: -
J gene: TRBJ2-7

CDR3 protein: CASSLGSAETQYF
CDR3 DNA: TGTGCCAGCAGTTTAGGGAGTGCGGAGACCCAGTACTTC
V gene: TRBV28
D gene: -
clone size: once
J gene: TRBJ2-5

CDR3 protein: CASGPQGQGDFYEQYF
CDR3 DNA: TGTGCTAGTGGCCCGCAAGGACAGGGGGACTTCTACGAGCAGTACTTC
V gene: TRBV12-5
D gene: TRBD1
clone size: -
J gene: TRBJ2-7

CDR3 protein: CASSQVVGTGVSEQYF
CDR3 DNA: TGTGCCAGCAGCCAAGTCGTCGGGACAGGGGTATCCGAGCAGTACTTC
V gene: TRBV14
D gene: TRBD1
clone size: -
J gene: TRBJ2-7

CDR3 protein: CASWPWAFF
CDR3 DNA: TGTGCCAGTTGGCCTTGGGCGTTCTTC
V gene: TRBV19
D gene: -
clone size: -
J gene: TRBJ2-1

CDR3 protein: CASSQVRHRGNQPQHF
CDR3 DNA: TGCGCCAGCAGCCAAGTTCGTCACAGGGGCAATCAGCCCCAGCATTTT
V gene: TRBV4-1
D gene: -
clone size: -
J gene: TRBJ1-5

CDR3 protein: CASSESLTENYEQYF
CDR3 DNA: TGCGCCAGCAGTGAGTCTTTGACAGAGAACTACGAGCAGTACTTC
V gene: TRBV10-1
D gene: -
clone size: few
J gene: TRBJ2-7

CDR3 protein: CASSLEVESGPHEQYF
CDR3 DNA: TGCGCCAGCAGCTTGGAGGTAGAATCGGGTCCCCACGAGCAGTACTTC
V gene: TRBV5-1
D gene: -
clone size: -
J gene: TRBJ2-7

CDR3 protein: CASNPGQGEKLFF
CDR3 DNA: TGTGCCAGTAACCCCGGCCAGGGGGAAAAACTGTTTTTT
V gene: TRBV19
D gene: -
clone size: few
J gene: TRBJ1-4

CDR3 protein: CASSYSLWAANSPLHF
CDR3 DNA: TGTGCCAGCAGTTACTCACTGTGGGCAGCTAATTCACCCCTCCACTTT
V gene: TRBV6-6
D gene: -
clone size: -
J gene: TRBJ1-6

CDR3 protein: CANLAGAASYNEQFF
CDR3 DNA: TGTGCCAACCTAGCGGGAGCTGCCTCCTACAATGAGCAGTTCTTC
V gene: TRBV28
D gene: TRBD2
clone size: -
J gene: TRBJ2-1

CDR3 protein: CASVSTGQAYEQYF
CDR3 DNA: TGTGCCAGCGTATCGACGGGACAGGCATACGAGCAGTACTTC
V gene: TRBV27
D gene: TRBD1
clone size: -
J gene: TRBJ2-7

CDR3 protein: CASSPIWTDNQPQHF
CDR3 DNA: TGTGCCAGCAGTCCCATTTGGACAGACAATCAGCCCCAGCATTTT
V gene: TRBV27
D gene: -
clone size: -
J gene: TRBJ1-5

CDR3 protein: CASSLAHRGFGYGYTF
CDR3 DNA: TGCGCCAGCAGCTTGGCCCATAGGGGGTTTGGCTATGGCTACACCTTC
V gene: TRBV5-1
D gene: -
clone size: -
J gene: TRBJ1-2

CDR3 protein: CASSGTPRDTQYF
CDR3 DNA: TGTGCCAGCAGCGGGACTCCGAGGGATACGCAGTATTTT
V gene: TRBV9
D gene: -
clone size: -
J gene: TRBJ2-3